This TCR beta chain was obtained from a study of OX40 agonist ivuxolimab in advanced cancers. In the study overall: The dose of intravenous ivuxolimab that patients received every 2 weeks ranged from 0.01 to 10 mg/kg.

Study-level results: Individuals who were partial responders at 0.1-3.0 mg/kg had clonal expansion that ranked among the lowest.

Produced via immunoSEQ multiplex PCR; TCRdb's table is partial and in-frame only. This table has under 90,000 clones, about nine tenths appearing once. V lost 4 bases and J lost 0, with 12 bases in between. The CDR3 extends over 15 amino acids. Germline V CDR1 and CDR2: SGDLS, YYNGEE. As regards this clone: Its antigen is currently unknown.

The chain recombines TRBV9 with TRBJ2-3, with a tentative D call TRBD2 (6 bases). This clonotype was obtained from an adult with an advanced solid tumor such as melanoma, head and neck, liver or kidney cancer. The sequencing used CD4+ or CD8+ T cells sorted from blood, collected in a trial of the OX40 agonist ivuxolimab. CDR3 in amino acids: CASSSRAGSTDTQYF. Written as DNA, the CDR3 is TGTGCCAGCAGCTCAAGAGCGGGTAGCACAGATACGCAGTATTTT.